Described below is a single T cell receptor (beta chain) sequence and its context. Its antigen is currently unknown. These data come from a study of cytomegalovirus exposure and HLA in healthy donors. Clones were read by immunoSEQ multiplex PCR, and TCRdb kept only the in-frame ones, dropping some. The repertoire holds approximately 300,000 clones, with 86% as singletons. V dropped 8 bases and J dropped 0 bases, with 11 bases sitting between them. Germline lookup yields CDR1 MDHEN and CDR2 SYDVKM. This CDR3 is built from 13 residues. Overall study results and limits: The classifier, whose performance was assessed in both the original and validation cohorts, reportedly diagnosed cytomegalovirus status with high specificity and sensitivity. The study recorded some 160 TCR beta chains that were cytomegalovirus-associated.

The clonotype was recovered from a woman aged 18-29 years in good health and CMV-seronegative. This chain connects TRBV28 to TRBJ2-7; weak D call: TRBD2 (6 bases). The sequencing sample was made of PBMCs. For the CDR3, the DNA is TGTGCCAGCCTTAGCGGTAGCTCCTACGAGCAGTACTTC. It is translated as CASLSGSSYEQYF.